The present TCR beta chain was sequenced within a study of healthy donors' naive CD4 and CD8 T cells. Only one count was recorded for this clonotype. V was pared by 5 bases and J by 0 bases, with 6 bases of the junction left unmatched. The CDR3 contains 16 residues. Germline V gene sequence: CDR1 SGHVS, CDR2 FQNEAQ. TCR libraries were built from approximately 0.55 ug of total RNA by linear amplification. TCRdb processed the reads anew with MiXCR; each CDR3 protein has one entry. The sample has some 190,000 distinct CDR3 sequences, about 70% seen once. The receptor's source is a pool of human donors in good health; the sample pools cells from several healthy donors. The sample was naive CD4+ and CD8+ T cells sorted from blood, pooled from several donors. The chain is built from TRBV7-8 and TRBJ2-1; 8 bases map to TRBD1. The CDR3 DNA is TGTGCCAGCAGCCAGCAGGGGGCCAGCTCCTACAATGAGCAGTTCTTC. This gives the protein CASSQQGASSYNEQFF.